The TCR beta chain under discussion was sequenced for a study of T cell responses to AZD1222 COVID-19 vaccine. The assay was immunoSEQ multiplex PCR, and TCRdb's table has in-frame clones only and misses some. The repertoire holds around 160,000 clones, 90% to 95% seen once, with 1.9% in the top ten. This CDR3 spans 16 amino acids. The V gene's germline CDR1 is SGHTA and CDR2 FQGNSA. Trimming stripped 1 base from V and 1 base from J, with 13 bases between. The sequence was obtained from an adult in good health. The chain links TRBV7-2 to TRBJ1-1, with unresolved D. Sequenced here: peripheral blood, sampled on day 0 of AZD1222 vaccination. The CDR3 loop reads CASSLESQAGNTEAFF. DNA for the CDR3: TGTGCCAGCAGCTTAGAATCCCAGGCGGGGAACACTGAAGCTTTCTTT.